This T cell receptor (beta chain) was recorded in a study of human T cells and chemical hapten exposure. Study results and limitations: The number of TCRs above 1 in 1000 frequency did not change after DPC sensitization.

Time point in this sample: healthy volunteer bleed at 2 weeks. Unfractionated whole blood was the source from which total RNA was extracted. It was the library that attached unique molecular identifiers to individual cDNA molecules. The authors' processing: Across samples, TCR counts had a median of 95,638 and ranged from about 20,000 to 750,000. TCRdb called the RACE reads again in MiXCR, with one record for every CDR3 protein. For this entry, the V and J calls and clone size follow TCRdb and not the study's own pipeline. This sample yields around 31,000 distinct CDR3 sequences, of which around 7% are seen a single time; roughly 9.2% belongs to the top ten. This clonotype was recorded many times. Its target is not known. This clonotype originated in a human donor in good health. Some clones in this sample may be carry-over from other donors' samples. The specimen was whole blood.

CDR3 bases: TGCAGCGTTGAAATACTGGGAAACACCATATATTTT. Encoded protein: CSVEILGNTIYF. V usage is TRBV29-1 and J usage is TRBJ1-3; D ambiguous. Germline loops: CDR1 SQVTM, CDR2 ANQGSEA. V dropped 2 bases and J dropped 4 bases, with 6 bases sitting between them. The CDR3 runs 12 residues.